This is a list of T cell receptor beta chains from one sample in a study of cytomegalovirus exposure and HLA in healthy donors. Clones were read by immunoSEQ multiplex PCR, and TCRdb kept only the in-frame ones, dropping some. Among more than 150,000 clones listed, more than 75% were seen once. Sequenced material: PBMCs. These receptors were collected from a woman between 50 and 59 years old in good health and CMV-seropositive. Both conserved end residues are trimmed from each CDR3. Each record gives: J gene, V gene, CDR3 protein.

TRBJ2-5 | TRBV7-8 | ASSVDRVQETQY
TRBJ2-7 | TRBV6-5 | ASSRGRAAEQY
TRBJ2-7 | TRBV7-6 | ASSITGTSGGGRYEQY
TRBJ1-3 | TRBV6-5 | ASSLGQLGNTIY
TRBJ1-3 | TRBV5-5 | ASSSGLAGNTIY
TRBJ1-2 | TRBV21-1 | ASSKRRGKQTYGYT
TRBJ2-5 | TRBV2 | ASSPLAGDTQETQY
TRBJ1-6 | TRBV5-4 | ASSAIRRQFNFDNSPLH
TRBJ2-7 | TRBV2 | ASSSQTGGAYEQY
TRBJ2-5 | TRBV5-4 | ASSLVGAPEETQY
TRBJ1-2 | TRBV6-5 | ASSERTYGYT
TRBJ2-3 | TRBV28 | ASKPRGRGIDTQY
TRBJ1-1 | TRBV19 | ASSASDGQPMNTEAF
TRBJ1-2 | TRBV20-1 | SARPGRGYT
TRBJ2-3 | TRBV19 | ASTLTTSTDTQY
TRBJ2-1 | TRBV7-3 | ASSSTSGVYNEQF
TRBJ2-3 | TRBV9 | ASSKTGSKDTQY
TRBJ2-6 | TRBV7-3 | ATRGPGANVLT
TRBJ2-2 | TRBV7-3 | ASNRGGGELF
TRBJ2-6 | TRBV9 | ASSVAGGAAGANVLT
TRBJ2-5 | TRBV5-1 | ASSLIYNSETQY
TRBJ1-1 | TRBV14 | ASSPNPGNTEAF
TRBJ2-1 | TRBV5-1 | ASSSGGSRSYNEQF
TRBJ1-5 | TRBV7-8 | ASSLGVLNQPQH
TRBJ1-1 | TRBV5-6 | ASSLLEYTEAF
TRBJ2-2 | TRBV11-2 | ASSLGFGGRITGELF
TRBJ2-7 | TRBV7-2 | ASSTIAGDYEQY
TRBJ2-1 | TRBV2 | ASSEGRDSSYNEQF
TRBJ2-7 | TRBV5-1 | ASSLTTGNEQY
TRBJ1-1 | TRBV5-1 | ASSSSGNTEAF
TRBJ2-5 | TRBV10-2 | ASSELGTSGGALETQY
TRBJ1-4 | TRBV9 | ASSVSGGKTNEKLF
TRBJ2-7 | TRBV6-1 | ASSVGGWAYEQY
TRBJ2-1 | TRBV4-3 | ASSQAGDNEQF
TRBJ1-4 | TRBV7-2 | ASSRQGVRFATNEKLF
TRBJ1-6 | TRBV7-8 | ASSPSSYNSPLH
TRBJ2-5 | TRBV14 | ASSLGGAETQY